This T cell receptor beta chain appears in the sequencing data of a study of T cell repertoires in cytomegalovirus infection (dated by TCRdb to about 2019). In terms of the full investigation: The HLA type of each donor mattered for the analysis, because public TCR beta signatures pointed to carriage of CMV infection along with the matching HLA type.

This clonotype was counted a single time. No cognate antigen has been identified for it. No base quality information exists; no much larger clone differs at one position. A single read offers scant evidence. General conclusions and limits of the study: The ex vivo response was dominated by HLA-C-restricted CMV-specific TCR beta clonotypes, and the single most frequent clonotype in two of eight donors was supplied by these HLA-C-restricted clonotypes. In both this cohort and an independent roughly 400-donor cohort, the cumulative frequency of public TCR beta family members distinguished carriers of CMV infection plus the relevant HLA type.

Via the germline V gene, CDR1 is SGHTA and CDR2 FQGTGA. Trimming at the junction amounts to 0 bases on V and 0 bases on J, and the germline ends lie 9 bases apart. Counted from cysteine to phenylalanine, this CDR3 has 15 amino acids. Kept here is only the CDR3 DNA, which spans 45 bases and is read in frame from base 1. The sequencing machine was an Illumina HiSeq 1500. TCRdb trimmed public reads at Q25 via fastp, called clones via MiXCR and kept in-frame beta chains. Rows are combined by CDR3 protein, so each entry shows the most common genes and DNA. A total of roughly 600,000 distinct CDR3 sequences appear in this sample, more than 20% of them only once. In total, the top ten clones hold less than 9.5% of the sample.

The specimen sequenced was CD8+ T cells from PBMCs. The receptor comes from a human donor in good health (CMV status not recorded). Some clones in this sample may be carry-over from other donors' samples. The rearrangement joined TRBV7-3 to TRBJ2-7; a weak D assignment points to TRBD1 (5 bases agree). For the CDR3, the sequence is CASSLTNRNSYEQYF. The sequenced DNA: TGTGCCAGCAGCTTAACCAACAGGAACTCCTACGAGCAGTACTTC.